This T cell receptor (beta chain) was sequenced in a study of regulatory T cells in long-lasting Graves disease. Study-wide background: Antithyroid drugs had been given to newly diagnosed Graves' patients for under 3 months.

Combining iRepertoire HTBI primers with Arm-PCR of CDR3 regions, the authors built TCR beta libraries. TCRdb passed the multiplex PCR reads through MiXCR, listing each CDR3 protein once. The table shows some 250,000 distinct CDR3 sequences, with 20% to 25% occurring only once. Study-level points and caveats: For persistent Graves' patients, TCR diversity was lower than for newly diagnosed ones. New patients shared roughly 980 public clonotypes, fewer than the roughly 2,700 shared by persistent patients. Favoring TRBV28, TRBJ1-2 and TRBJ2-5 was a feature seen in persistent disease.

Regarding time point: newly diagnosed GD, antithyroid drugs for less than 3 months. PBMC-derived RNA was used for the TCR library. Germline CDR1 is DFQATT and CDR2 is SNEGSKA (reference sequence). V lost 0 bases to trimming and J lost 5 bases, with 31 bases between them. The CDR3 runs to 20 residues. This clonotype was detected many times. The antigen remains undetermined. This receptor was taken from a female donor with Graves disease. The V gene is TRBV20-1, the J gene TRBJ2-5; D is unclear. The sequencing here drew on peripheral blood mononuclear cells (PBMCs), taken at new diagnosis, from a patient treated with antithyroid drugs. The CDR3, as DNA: TGCAGTGCTAGAGATTCCCCTTGGTCTCATTCGGGTGCCCGCATCGAGACCCAGTACTTC. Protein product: CSARDSPWSHSGARIETQYF.